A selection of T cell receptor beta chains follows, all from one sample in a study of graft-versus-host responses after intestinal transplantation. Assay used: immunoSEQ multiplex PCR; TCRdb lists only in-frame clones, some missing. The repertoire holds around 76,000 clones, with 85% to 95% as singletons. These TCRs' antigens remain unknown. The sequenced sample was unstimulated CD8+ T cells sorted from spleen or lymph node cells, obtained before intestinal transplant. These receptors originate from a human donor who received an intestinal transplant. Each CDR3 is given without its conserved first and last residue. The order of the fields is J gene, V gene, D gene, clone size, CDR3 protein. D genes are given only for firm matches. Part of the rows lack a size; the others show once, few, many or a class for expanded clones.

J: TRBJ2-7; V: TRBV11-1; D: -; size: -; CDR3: ASSFQETSYEQY
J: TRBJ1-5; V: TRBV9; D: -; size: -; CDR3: ASSAGYSNQPQH
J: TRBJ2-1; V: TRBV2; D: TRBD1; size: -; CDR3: ASSLDPTGESKDEQF
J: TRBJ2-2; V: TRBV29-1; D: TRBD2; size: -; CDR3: SALREGRIPGTRSTGELF
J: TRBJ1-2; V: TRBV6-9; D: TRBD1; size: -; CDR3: ASMGQTYGYT
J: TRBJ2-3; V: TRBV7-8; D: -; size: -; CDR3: ASSIPVAGTDTQY
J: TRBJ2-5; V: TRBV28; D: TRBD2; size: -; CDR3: ASSSHLAGVAQETQY
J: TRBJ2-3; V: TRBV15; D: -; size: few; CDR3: ATSPAGLTDTQY
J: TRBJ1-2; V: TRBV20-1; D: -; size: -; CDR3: SARAGFGYT
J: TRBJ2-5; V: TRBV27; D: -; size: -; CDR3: ASSSFLSSLEGSSGTQY
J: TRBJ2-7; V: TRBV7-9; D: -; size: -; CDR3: ASSLAGYYEQY
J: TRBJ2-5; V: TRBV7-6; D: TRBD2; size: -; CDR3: ASTPGDSGEVEETQY
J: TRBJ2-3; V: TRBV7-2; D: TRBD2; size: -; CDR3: ASSLARSSGSTDTQY
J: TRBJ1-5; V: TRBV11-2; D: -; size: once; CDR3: ASSLGWEGNQPQH
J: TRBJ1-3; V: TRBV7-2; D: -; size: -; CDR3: ASSLQRSSGNTIY
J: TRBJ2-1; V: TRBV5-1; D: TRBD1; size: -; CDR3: ASSLAGQGSLSPDNEQF
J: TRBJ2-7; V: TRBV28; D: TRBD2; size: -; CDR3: ATLLAGDSAYEQY
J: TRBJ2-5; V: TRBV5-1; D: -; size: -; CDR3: ASSLDGGSMETQY
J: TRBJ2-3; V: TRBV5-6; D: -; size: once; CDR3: ASSLPTADTQY
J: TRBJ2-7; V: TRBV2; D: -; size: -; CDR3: ASINGNSYEQY
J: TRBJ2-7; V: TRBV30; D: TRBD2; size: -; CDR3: AWSPLRTSGYGQY
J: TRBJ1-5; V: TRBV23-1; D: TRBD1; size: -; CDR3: ASSHRTGINQPQH
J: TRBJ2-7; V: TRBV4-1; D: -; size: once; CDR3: ASSHARGEQY
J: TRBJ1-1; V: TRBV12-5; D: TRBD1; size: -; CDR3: ASGLTDGQGRYTEAF